The 32 T cell receptor beta chains below all came from one sample that was sequenced in a study of CD8 T cells in Susac syndrome. Random hexamers primed reverse transcription of about 0.5 to 1 ug RNA. Via MiXCR, TCRdb re-called the immunoSEQ multiplex PCR reads, giving one row per CDR3 protein. The profile shows fewer than 250,000 distinct CDR3 sequences, roughly 92% of them singletons. The sequenced sample consisted of CD8+ T cells from PBMCs. Receptor source: a human donor with multiple sclerosis.

The chain uses TRBV12-3 or TRBV12-4 and TRBJ1-1, with 10 bases that match TRBD1. The length of the CDR3 is 18 residues. J was trimmed by 3 bases and V by 5 bases; bases with no gene match: 15. The CDR3 sequence is CASSGEGQGPFWDTEAFF. The CDR3 DNA sequence: TGTGCCAGCAGTGGAGAGGGACAGGGGCCCTTTTGGGACACTGAAGCTTTCTTT.

The genes are TRBV15 and TRBJ2-1; 11 bases map to TRBD2. Losses at the gene ends were 7 bases for V and 7 bases for J; bases not matched to a gene: 6. The CDR3 runs to 14 residues. Germline V CDR1 and CDR2: LNHNV, YYDKDF (reference sequence). CDR3 DNA: TGTGCCACCAAGGTGGCTAGCGGGAGGAATGAGCAGTTCTTC. Residues: CATKVASGRNEQFF.

The CDR3 is CASSQEWSNRGEDTF. In DNA, the CDR3 is TGCGCCAGCAGCCAAGAGTGGTCCAACAGGGGTGAAGACACCTTC. The chain employs TRBV4-3 and TRBJ1-2; 7 nucleotides line up with TRBD1. The CDR3 contains 15 residues. Trimming at V came to 0 bases and at J to 12 bases, leaving 13 bases not matched to a gene. Germline CDR1 LGHNA, CDR2 YSLEER.

This rearrangement joins TRBV12-3 or TRBV12-4 to TRBJ2-2; 10 bases are shared with TRBD1. V was pared by 5 bases and J by 4 bases, with 4 bases of the junction left unmatched. The CDR3 totals 15 residues. The CDR3 reads CASSPGTGVTGELFF. CDR3 bases: TGTGCCAGCAGTCCCGGGACAGGGGTCACCGGGGAGCTGTTTTTT.

The chain combines TRBV20-1 with TRBJ2-5, with 14 bases aligning to TRBD2. Germline CDR1 and CDR2: DFQATT and SNEGSKA (reference sequence). CDR3 length: 16 residues. Trimming cost V 6 bases and J 3 bases; bases outside gene matches: 9. The CDR3 bases are TGCAGTGCGCAGCCGGGACTAGCGGGGGAAGAAGAGACCCAGTACTTC. Translating it yields CSAQPGLAGEEETQYF.

CDR3 nucleotide sequence: TGTGCCAGCAGGTCAGGGGATCGCTACACCTTC. Its protein product is CASRSGDRYTF. This chain links TRBV12-3 or TRBV12-4 with TRBJ1-2, with D possibly matching TRBD1 (6 bases). The V end was cut by 6 bases, the J end by 9 bases, with 11 bases between. This CDR3 region has 11 residues.

The chain uses TRBV7-2 and TRBJ2-1, with 8 bases matching TRBD2. The length of the CDR3 is 16 residues. Germline trimming cut 6 bases from V and 6 bases from J; bases unmatched to any gene: 13. Germline V gene data show CDR1 as SGHTA and CDR2 as FQGNSA. The DNA for the CDR3 is TGTGCCAGCAGTCTGTCCGGACTAGCACTTCCCAATGAGCAGTTCTTC. Translated, it gives CASSLSGLALPNEQFF.

This chain links TRBV9 with TRBJ2-1; D perhaps matches TRBD2 (6 bases). This CDR3 spans 16 amino acids. V lost 4 bases to trimming and J lost 2 bases, with 16 bases between them. Germline-derived CDR1 and CDR2 are SGDLS and YYNGEE. CDR3 in amino acids: CASSPRLVSTYNEQFF. The CDR3 DNA sequence: TGTGCCAGCAGCCCCCGACTAGTTTCCACCTACAATGAGCAGTTCTTC. The whole variable domain, remainder taken from reference TRBV9 and TRBJ2-1, is DSGVTQTPKHLITATGQRVTLRCSPRSGDLSVYWYQQSLDQGLQFLIQYYNGEERAKGNILERFSAQQFPDLHSELNLSSLELGDSALYFCASSPRLVSTYNEQFFGPGTRLTVL.

This clonotype was counted between two and nine times. This chain connects TRBV19 to TRBJ1-5; unclear D gene. The CDR3 has 14 residues. Trimming took off 9 bases at V and 2 bases at J, with 14 bases between the two ends. The germline CDR1 and CDR2 sequences are LNHDA and SQIVND (reference sequence). The CDR3 protein is CASTSADGNQPQHF. CDR3 coding DNA: TGTGCCAGCACCTCGGCGGATGGCAATCAGCCCCAGCATTTT.

The chain combines TRBV7-2 with TRBJ1-1, with a possible D match to TRBD1 (6 bases). This CDR3 contains 15 residues. Trimming pared 5 bases from V and 0 bases from J, leaving 13 bases between. CDR1 SGHTA and CDR2 FQGNSA come from the germline V gene. CDR3 residues: CASSQGPLMNTEAFF. The CDR3 DNA sequence: TGTGCCAGCAGCCAGGGGCCCCTAATGAACACTGAAGCTTTCTTT.

The chain carries TRBV5-1 and TRBJ2-2; a possible D gene is TRBD2 (5 bases). This CDR3 contains 14 residues. Germline V gene lookup returns CDR1 SGHRS and CDR2 YFSETQ. V lost 6 bases to trimming and J lost 1 base, with 10 bases between them. In nucleotides, the CDR3 is TGCGCCAGCAATTTTGAGGGGAACACCGGGGAGCTGTTTTTT. Translation gives CASNFEGNTGELFF.

V and J are TRBV13 and TRBJ2-7; D is perhaps TRBD2 (5 bases). The CDR3 contains 15 residues. Trimming took off 1 base at V and 0 bases at J, with 10 bases between the two ends. Germline V gives CDR1 PRHDT, CDR2 FYEKMQ (reference sequence). The CDR3: CASSLERTFSYEQYF. The CDR3 DNA follows: TGTGCCAGCAGCTTAGAGCGGACTTTCTCCTACGAGCAGTACTTC. The full variable domain, completed using reference TRBV13 and TRBJ2-7, is AAGVIQSPRHLIKEKRETATLKCYPIPRHDTVYWYQQGPGQDPQFLISFYEKMQSDKGSIPDRFSAQQFSDYHSELNMSSLELGDSALYFCASSLERTFSYEQYFGPGTRLTVT.

This clonotype was seen once. The chain couples TRBV10-1 to TRBJ2-7, with a tentative D call TRBD1 (5 bases). The CDR3 totals 14 residues. Deletions cut 2 bases from V and 2 bases from J, with 10 bases between. Germline lookup yields CDR1 WNHNN and CDR2 SYGVQD (reference sequence). CDR3 loop: CASSEGQGPYEQYF. As DNA, the CDR3 is TGCGCCAGCAGTGAGGGACAAGGGCCCTACGAGCAGTACTTC.

The chain has TRBV24-1 and TRBJ2-3, with TRBD2 matching over 14 bases. Germline-derived CDR1 and CDR2 are KGHDR and SFDVKD. The V and J ends lost 5 bases and 9 bases, in that order; junction bases with no gene match: 12. CDR3 size: 17 residues. The CDR3 spells CATSGGTGTSGSLTQYF. DNA of the CDR3: TGTGCCACCAGTGGAGGAACGGGGACTAGCGGGAGTCTAACGCAGTATTTT.

The V gene is TRBV2, the J gene TRBJ1-5, with 7 bases aligning to TRBD1. Germline V gene lookup returns CDR1 SNHLY and CDR2 FYNNEI. The CDR3 has 15 residues. After removal of 4 bases from V and 7 bases from J, the junction contained 10 bases not matched to a gene. The CDR3 bases are TGTGCCAGCAGTGTTTCCTACAGGGGCTGGCAGCCCCAGCATTTT. It encodes CASSVSYRGWQPQHF. Using reference TRBV2 and TRBJ1-5 for the parts outside the CDR3, the full variable domain is EPEVTQTPSHQVTQMGQEVILRCVPISNHLYFYWYRQILGQKVEFLVSFYNNEISEKSEIFDDQFSVERPDGSNFTLKIRSTKLEDSAMYFCASSVSYRGWQPQHFGDGTRLSIL.

CDR3 DNA sequence: TGTGCCAGCAGTTACGCGCAGGGTGGTTACGAGCAGTACTTC. Translating it yields CASSYAQGGYEQYF. V and J are TRBV6-5 and TRBJ2-7, with a possible D match to TRBD1 (5 bases). Germline CDR1 is MNHEY and CDR2 is SVGAGI. The CDR3 spans 14 residues. The ends were cut back, 2 bases at V and 4 bases at J, with 12 bases in the middle.

This rearrangement joins TRBV2 to TRBJ2-6, with TRBD1 matching over 7 bases. Germline V gene data show CDR1 as SNHLY and CDR2 as FYNNEI. This CDR3 region has 18 residues. The junction had 17 bases not matched to a gene; V was cut back by 8 bases and J by 4 bases. The CDR3 sequence: CASRLSLTRGLGANVLTF. CDR3 DNA: TGTGCCAGCCGACTTTCGCTCACAAGGGGGCTGGGGGCCAACGTCCTGACTTTC.

The chain joins TRBV5-6 to TRBJ2-1; possible D gene TRBD1, 5 bases. This CDR3 region has 14 residues. Germline CDR1 and CDR2: SGHDT and YYEEEE. V lost 0 bases to trimming and J lost 8 bases, with 12 bases between them. The chain's CDR3 is CASSLGQGGDEQFF. In DNA, the CDR3 is TGTGCCAGCAGCTTGGGGCAGGGTGGGGATGAGCAGTTCTTC. The full variable domain, completed using reference TRBV5-6 and TRBJ2-1, is DAGVTQSPTHLIKTRGQQVTLRCSPKSGHDTVSWYQQALGQGPQFIFQYYEEEERQRGNFPDRFSGHQFPNYSSELNVNALLLGDSALYLCASSLGQGGDEQFFGPGTRLTVL.

V gene TRBV7-8 combines with J gene TRBJ2-7; 11 bases match TRBD2. Trimming removed 2 bases from V and 3 bases from J; junction bases left unmatched: 3. The V gene's germline CDR1 is SGHVS and CDR2 FQNEAQ. CDR3 length: 15 residues. The CDR3 loop is CASSLRLAGSYEQYF. The CDR3 DNA sequence: TGTGCCAGCAGCTTACGACTAGCGGGGAGCTACGAGCAGTACTTC. Variable domain in full (rest from reference TRBV7-8 and TRBJ2-7): GAGVSQSPRYKVAKRGQDVALRCDPISGHVSLFWYQQALGQGPEFLTYFQNEAQLDKSGLPSDRFFAERPEGSVSTLKIQRTQQEDSAVYLCASSLRLAGSYEQYFGPGTRLTVT.

This clonotype was recorded once. This chain's CDR3 is CASSGLESTDTQYF. CDR3 nucleotide sequence: TGTGCCAGCAGTGGACTCGAGAGCACAGATACGCAGTATTTT. J is TRBJ2-3 and V is TRBV6-2 or TRBV6-3; D may be TRBD2 (5 bases). The CDR3 spans 14 residues. Germline-derived CDR1 and CDR2 are MNHEY and SVGEGT. The V end was cut by 5 bases, the J end by 0 bases, with 9 bases between.

This clonotype was seen just once. This chain joins TRBV5-1 and TRBJ2-1, with TRBD1 identical over 9 bases. The germline CDR1 and CDR2 sequences are SGHRS and YFSETQ. This CDR3 contains 15 residues. After removal of 3 bases from V and 2 bases from J, the junction contained 3 bases not matched to a gene. CDR3 in DNA: TGCGCCAGCAGCTGGGACAGGGACACCTACAATGAGCAGTTCTTC. It yields the protein CASSWDRDTYNEQFF.

The chain employs TRBV3-1 and TRBJ1-2, with 8 bases matching TRBD1. Germline CDR1 reads LGHDT; CDR2 reads YNNKEL (reference sequence). V lost 6 bases and J lost 6; bases outside the gene matches: 9. The CDR3 covers 14 residues. The CDR3 sequence is CASRPSPGGDGYTF. The CDR3 nucleotides are TGTGCCAGCAGGCCCTCCCCAGGGGGCGATGGCTACACCTTC.

V and J are TRBV5-4 and TRBJ2-7; D gene ambiguous. This CDR3 region has 14 residues. The germline V gene encodes CDR1 SGHNT and CDR2 YYREEE (reference sequence). V dropped 5 bases and J dropped 2 bases, with 14 bases sitting between them. The CDR3 loop is CASSFEAGPYEQYF. DNA for the CDR3: TGTGCCAGCAGTTTTGAGGCCGGCCCCTACGAGCAGTACTTC. The whole variable domain, filled in from reference TRBV5-4 and TRBJ2-7, reads ETGVTQSPTHLIKTRGQQVTLRCSSQSGHNTVSWYQQALGQGPQFIFQYYREEENGRGNFPPRFSGLQFPNYSSELNVNALELDDSALYLCASSFEAGPYEQYFGPGTRLTVT.

The chain has TRBV13 and TRBJ2-1, with D unclear. Trimming took off 2 bases at V and 3 bases at J, with 11 bases between the two ends. CDR1 and CDR2 (germline): PRHDT, FYEKMQ (reference sequence). This CDR3 has 15 amino acids. DNA of the CDR3: TGTGCCAGCAGCTTATTGGACGGACGCTACAATGAGCAGTTCTTC. It codes for CASSLLDGRYNEQFF.

The rearrangement joins TRBV6-5 to TRBJ1-1; D not resolved. V was shortened by 4 bases and J by 6 bases, with 12 bases between the two germline ends. CDR1 MNHEY and CDR2 SVGAGI come from the germline V gene. This CDR3 region has 13 residues. The CDR3 region has the DNA TGTGCCAGCAGTTTCGACGTCGGGGCTGAAGCTTTCTTT. Residues: CASSFDVGAEAFF.

This clonotype was detected once. The chain carries TRBV7-9 and TRBJ2-1, with 9 nucleotides matching TRBD2. The CDR3 is 15 residues long. The V gene end was trimmed by 1 base and the J gene end by 5 bases; junction bases not matched to a gene: 3. In germline, CDR1 is SEHNR, CDR2 FQNEAQ (reference sequence). CDR3 DNA sequence: TGTGCCAGCAGCTTAGGACTAGCGGAAAACAATGAGCAGTTCTTC. Its protein product is CASSLGLAENNEQFF.

V gene TRBV20-1 combines with J gene TRBJ2-2; 11 nucleotides align to TRBD1. The germline CDR1 and CDR2 sequences are DFQATT and SNEGSKA (reference sequence). The CDR3 consists of 14 residues. V was clipped by 6 bases and J by 4 bases; unmatched bases: 4. Here the CDR3 DNA reads TGCAGTGCCCGGACAGGGGGCTCCACCGGGGAGCTGTTTTTT. This translates into CSARTGGSTGELFF.

The chain recombines TRBV6-6 with TRBJ1-1; TRBD1 is a possible D gene (6 bases). This CDR3 is built from 15 residues. Trimming removed 2 bases from V and 5 bases from J, with 15 bases in between. Germline CDR1 MNHNY, CDR2 SVGAGI (reference sequence). The CDR3: CASSYPSGAWTEAFF. CDR3 in DNA: TGTGCCAGCAGTTACCCCTCAGGGGCGTGGACTGAAGCTTTCTTT.

The gene calls are TRBV5-1 and TRBJ1-1; D not certain. The germline CDR1 and CDR2 sequences are SGHRS and YFSETQ. Trimming took off 0 bases at V and 9 bases at J, with 6 bases between the two ends. CDR3 length: 11 amino acids. In DNA form, the CDR3 reads TGCGCCAGCAGCTTGGGACCAAAAGCTTTCTTT. Translating it yields CASSLGPKAFF.

The chain recombines TRBV5-6 with TRBJ1-1; D remains unclear. The CDR3 covers 15 residues. Germline values: CDR1 SGHDT, CDR2 YYEEEE. V lost 6 bases and J lost 1, with 16 bases in between. The CDR3 sequence: CASTLSWRPNTEAFF. CDR3 sequence (DNA): TGTGCCAGCACCCTCTCATGGAGGCCGAACACTGAAGCTTTCTTT.

The V call is TRBV6-1, the J call TRBJ2-7; the D gene is possibly TRBD1 (6 bases). The germline gives CDR1 MNHNS, CDR2 SASEGT. V lost 0 bases and J lost 0, with 6 bases in between. The CDR3 runs 14 residues. In nucleotides, the CDR3 is TGTGCCAGCAGTGAAGCGGGGGCCTCCTACGAGCAGTACTTC. Protein: CASSEAGASYEQYF.

The rearrangement joins TRBV4-1 to TRBJ2-1; 13 nucleotides line up with TRBD2. J was trimmed by 8 bases and V by 3 bases; bases with no gene match: 13. The CDR3 loop spans 18 amino acids. Germline V CDR1 and CDR2: MGHRA, YSYEKL. CDR3 region: CASSHRPEGLAGLHEQFF. The CDR3 DNA is TGCGCCAGCAGCCACCGTCCCGAGGGACTAGCGGGACTCCATGAGCAGTTCTTC.